This section outlines one T cell receptor (beta chain) sequence together with its context. How the authors handled the data: Estimation of nucleated cell counts was performed using reference gene primer amplification. Generated by immunoSEQ multiplex PCR, the TCRdb table keeps only in-frame clones and is missing some. Clonal size and the V and J genes are those of that table, whereas D and trimming came from the DNA. The sample lists about 360,000 clones, more than 75% occurring once. These data come from a study of blood T cell repertoires in COVID-19. The sequenced sample consisted of PBMCs or T cells enriched from blood (not recorded which). The origin of this receptor is a man between 35 and 55 years old in a cohort exposed to, infected with or recovered from COVID-19 (not recorded which).

The CDR3 reads CASSLQGALNEKLFF. The CDR3 nucleotides read TGTGCCAGCAGTTTACAGGGGGCGCTTAATGAAAAACTGTTTTTT. V usage is TRBV2 and J usage is TRBJ1-4, with 9 bases aligning to TRBD1. V lost 5 bases, J lost 4 bases, and 5 bases stayed unmatched. The CDR3 has 15 residues. The V gene's germline CDR1 is SNHLY and CDR2 FYNNEI.